Shown below are 21 T cell receptor beta chains from a single sample sequenced in a study of cytomegalovirus exposure and HLA in healthy donors. PCR amplification relied on 60 Vbeta primers (plus 13 Jbeta primers). The table came from immunoSEQ multiplex PCR; TCRdb's copy has only in-frame clones and leaves some out. The repertoire holds some 160,000 clones, with approximately 80% as singletons. Sequencing was performed on PBMCs. The receptors come from a woman between 18 and 29 years old in good health and CMV-seronegative.

The chain carries TRBV4-2 and TRBJ2-4; TRBD2 matches at 8 bases. Germline values: CDR1 LGHNA, CDR2 YNFKEQ. V shed 0 bases, J shed 7 bases, and the junction held 14 bases outside the gene matches. The CDR3 spans 18 residues. Here the CDR3 DNA reads TGTGCCAGCAGCCAAGATAGTTCTGGCGGGGGGTATAGTAACATTCAGTACTTC. This gives the protein CASSQDSSGGGYSNIQYF.

The chain couples TRBV29-1 to TRBJ2-5, with TRBD2 as a possible D gene (5 bases). Trimming took 4 bases from V and 6 from J, leaving 9 bases between them. The CDR3 contains 11 residues. Germline CDR1 SQVTM, CDR2 ANQGSEA. The CDR3 bases are TGCAGCGTTGGGGAGAGGCAGACCCAGTACTTC. Translated, it gives CSVGERQTQYF.

The sample holds a few counts of this clone. This sequence joins TRBV5-6 and TRBJ2-3; D is unclear. Per germline, CDR1 SGHDT and CDR2 YYEEEE. CDR3 length: 12 residues. Trimming stripped 0 bases from V and 6 bases from J, with 5 bases between. For the CDR3, the DNA is TGTGCCAGCAGCTTGGGCCGGGATACGCAGTATTTT. Translated, it gives CASSLGRDTQYF. The whole variable domain, filled in from reference TRBV5-6 and TRBJ2-3, reads DAGVTQSPTHLIKTRGQQVTLRCSPKSGHDTVSWYQQALGQGPQFIFQYYEEEERQRGNFPDRFSGHQFPNYSSELNVNALLLGDSALYLCASSLGRDTQYFGPGTRLTVL.

On this clone itself: At one of its ends the junction is not consistent with the germline gene, which may arise from a read error. The genes are TRBV7-9 and TRBJ1-2; perhaps TRBD1 as D (6 bases). Per germline, CDR1 SEHNR and CDR2 FQNEAQ (reference sequence). The CDR3 runs to 14 residues. CDR3 sequence: CSSSLTTGIRGYTF. The CDR3 DNA sequence: TGTTCCAGCAGCTTAACCACAGGGATTCGTGGCTACACCTTC.

CDR3 bases: TGTGCCAGCAGCTTGGGGCTGGGCGGCTACACCTTC. This encodes CASSLGLGGYTF. The rearrangement uses TRBV5-8 and TRBJ1-2, with no clear D. The length of the CDR3 is 12 residues. V was clipped by 0 bases and J by 8 bases, with 8 bases between them. Germline loops: CDR1 SGHTS, CDR2 YDEGEE.

The chain has TRBV28 and TRBJ1-2, with a weak D call TRBD1 (5 bases). The CDR3 sequence is 14 residues long. Germline CDR1 reads MDHEN; CDR2 reads SYDVKM. V was pared by 8 bases and J by 8 bases, with 21 bases between. CDR3 residues: CASGPGNSLRGYTF. DNA of the CDR3: TGTGCCAGCGGCCCAGGGAATTCTTTAAGGGGCTACACCTTC.

The chain employs TRBV7-3 and TRBJ1-2; D unresolved. The length of the CDR3 is 15 residues. CDR1 SGHTA and CDR2 FQGTGA come from the germline V gene. V dropped 2 bases and J dropped 2 bases, with 12 bases sitting between them. CDR3: CASSLLGAGNYGYTF. In nucleotides, the CDR3 is TGTGCCAGCAGCTTACTGGGAGCGGGAAACTATGGCTACACCTTC.

The table lists this clone with a few counts. J is TRBJ1-6 and V is TRBV30; D unclear. V lost 2 bases to trimming and J lost 9 bases, with 8 bases between them. The germline V gene has CDR1 GTSNPN and CDR2 SVGIG (reference sequence). This CDR3 spans 12 amino acids. CDR3 sequence reads: CAWSRAGSPLHF. CDR3 DNA: TGTGCCTGGAGTCGAGCGGGTTCACCCCTCCACTTT.

This clone has only one observation. The rearrangement joins TRBV10-2 to TRBJ1-1; TRBD1 matches 11 bases. V shed 3 bases and J 10 bases; nucleotides not matched to a gene: 7. The CDR3 has 14 amino acids. Germline lookup yields CDR1 WSHSY and CDR2 SAAADI. Written as DNA, the CDR3 is TGCGCCAGCAGTGAAGTGGGACAGGGGGTTCGAGCTTTCTTT. It yields the protein CASSEVGQGVRAFF.

CDR3 sequence reads: CASSPRGTTSPYEQYF. The CDR3 DNA reads as TGCGCCAGCAGCCCTAGGGGAACGACCTCACCCTACGAGCAGTACTTC. The V and J genes are TRBV5-1 and TRBJ2-5; D is perhaps TRBD1 (5 bases). The end of the DNA is better explained by TRBJ2-7, so the J call may be wrong. Germline CDR1 SGHRS, CDR2 YFSETQ. The CDR3 totals 16 residues.

This clone was detected only a few times. This chain connects TRBV5-1 to TRBJ1-2, with D perhaps TRBD1 (5 bases). CDR1 SGHRS and CDR2 YFSETQ come from the germline V gene. Trimming stripped 4 bases from V and 4 bases from J, with 11 bases between. The CDR3 loop spans 13 amino acids. This CDR3 reads CASSNGGVYGYTF. The CDR3 coding sequence is TGCGCCAGCAGCAACGGGGGTGTCTATGGCTACACCTTC.

This chain links TRBV28 with TRBJ2-1, with 11 nucleotides matching TRBD2. The V and J ends lost 5 bases and 9 bases, in that order; junction bases with no gene match: 21. Germline lookup yields CDR1 MDHEN and CDR2 SYDVKM. The CDR3 extends over 19 amino acids. The CDR3 bases are TGTGCCAGCAGTCTCGTTACCATAGCGGGGGGGCATGTTCAGGGTGAGCAGTTCTTC. Its translation: CASSLVTIAGGHVQGEQFF.

The chain carries TRBV6-4 and TRBJ2-3; 14 bases are shared with TRBD2. CDR3 length equals 15 residues. Looked up from germline, CDR1 is MRHNA and CDR2 is SNTAGT. J gave up 5 bases and V 4 bases, and 2 bases lay outside the gene matches. The CDR3 reads CASSATSGGGDTQYF. CDR3 DNA: TGTGCCAGCAGTGCGACTAGCGGGGGGGGAGATACGCAGTATTTT.

The gene calls are TRBV11-3 and TRBJ1-1; D gene uncertain. There are 14 residues in the CDR3. The germline V gene has CDR1 SGHNT and CDR2 YENEEA. V was cut by 2 bases and J by 3 bases, with 10 bases left in between. This CDR3 is CASSLTALHTEAFF. The DNA of the CDR3 is TGTGCCAGCAGCTTAACAGCCCTGCACACTGAAGCTTTCTTT.

This chain uses TRBV15 with TRBJ1-4; D unclear. Germline CDR1 and CDR2: LNHNV and YYDKDF (reference sequence). The CDR3 totals 14 residues. Trimming shortened V by 2 bases and J by 3 bases, and 7 bases separated the two germline ends. CDR3 sequence reads: CATSRRGSNEKLFF. Written as DNA, the CDR3 is TGTGCCACCAGCAGACGTGGCTCTAATGAAAAACTGTTTTTT. Full variable domain (missing parts from reference TRBV15 and TRBJ1-4): DAMVIQNPRYQVTQFGKPVTLSCSQTLNHNVMYWYQQKSSQAPKLLFHYYDKDFNNEADTPDNFQSRRPNTSFCFLDIRSPGLGDTAMYLCATSRRGSNEKLFFGSGTQLSVL.

The sample holds a few counts of this clone. This chain uses TRBV28 with TRBJ2-7; D may be TRBD2 (6 bases). Trimming cost V 2 bases and J 1 base, with 9 bases left between them. From germline, CDR1 is MDHEN and CDR2 SYDVKM. The CDR3 loop spans 14 amino acids. The CDR3 is CASSLTGGSYEQYF. CDR3 nucleotides: TGTGCCAGCAGTTTAACCGGGGGATCCTACGAGCAGTACTTC.

This clone has only one observation. The rearrangement joins TRBV10-3 to TRBJ2-3; D is unresolved. CDR3 length equals 13 residues. Germline CDR1 reads ENHRY; CDR2 reads SYGVKD. Trimming removed 2 bases at V and 4 bases at J, with 7 bases between. CDR3 nucleotide sequence: TGTGCCATCAGTGAGGTCCGTGCAGATACGCAGTATTTT. Amino acids: CAISEVRADTQYF.

The chain uses TRBV29-1 and TRBJ2-3; weak D call: TRBD2 (6 bases). The V end lost 4 bases, the J end lost 2 bases, and 19 bases lay between the germline ends. This CDR3 region has 16 residues. Germline V lookup: CDR1 SQVTM, CDR2 ANQGSEA. This CDR3 reads CSVVPPLAVYTDTQYF. CDR3 nucleotide sequence: TGCAGCGTTGTTCCTCCTTTAGCGGTTTACACAGATACGCAGTATTTT.

In its sample, this clone was seen a few times. The J gene is TRBJ1-5, the V gene TRBV6-5; TRBD1 is a possible D gene (5 bases). The CDR3 sequence is 15 residues long. In germline, CDR1 is MNHEY, CDR2 SVGAGI. Trimming removed 2 bases from V and 0 bases from J, with 8 bases in between. The CDR3 spells CASSYAGGSNQPQHF. CDR3 sequence (DNA): TGTGCCAGCAGTTACGCGGGGGGTAGCAATCAGCCCCAGCATTTT.

This clone was picked up a small number of times. The chain couples TRBV6-1 to TRBJ1-2; tentatively, D is TRBD1 (5 bases). With 5 bases removed from V and 6 bases from J, the gap between germline ends came to 16 bases. The CDR3 contains 14 residues. Germline CDR1 reads MNHNS; CDR2 reads SASEGT. The CDR3 loop is CASSPNGGFDGYTF. Written as DNA, the CDR3 is TGTGCCAGCAGTCCGAACGGGGGTTTTGATGGCTACACCTTC.

The rearrangement joins TRBV28 to TRBJ1-2; D possibly corresponds to TRBD1 (5 bases). V dropped 4 bases and J dropped 8 bases, with 14 bases sitting between them. Per germline, CDR1 MDHEN and CDR2 SYDVKM. This CDR3 is 13 amino acids long. The CDR3 loop is CASSSLGRGGYTF. CDR3 nucleotide sequence: TGTGCCAGCAGTTCGTTGGGAAGGGGAGGCTACACCTTC.